These 25 T cell receptor beta chains were sequenced from one sample in a study of blood T cells in healthy people across ages. PCR was performed a second time for about 6 to 12 cycles using a sample-barcoded 5' primer and a J-beta primer mix. One entry per CDR3 protein results from TCRdb running MiXCR on the 5' RACE reads. The sample has about 650,000 distinct CDR3 sequences, 52% seen once; the top ten hold roughly 13%. Sequenced input: blood. These receptors originate from a woman aged 80 or older in good health.

The genes are TRBV13 and TRBJ2-1; D unresolved. The CDR3 loop spans 16 amino acids. V lost 6 bases and J 3 bases, leaving 18 bases between the germline ends. Germline CDR1 reads PRHDT; CDR2 reads FYEKMQ (reference sequence). The CDR3 region is CASRPEEPTVYNEQFF. DNA of the CDR3: TGTGCCAGCAGACCCGAAGAACCTACAGTCTACAATGAGCAGTTCTTC. Together with reference TRBV13 and TRBJ2-1, the CDR3 gives the full variable domain: AAGVIQSPRHLIKEKRETATLKCYPIPRHDTVYWYQQGPGQDPQFLISFYEKMQSDKGSIPDRFSAQQFSDYHSELNMSSLELGDSALYFCASRPEEPTVYNEQFFGPGTRLTVL.

This clonotype was picked up many times. The chain has TRBV19 and TRBJ2-5; no clear D. The V gene's germline CDR1 is LNHDA and CDR2 SQIVND (reference sequence). Between the trimmed V and J ends, which lost 4 bases and 2 bases, there was a span of 8 bases. This CDR3 contains 13 residues. The CDR3 spells CASSRAEQETQYF. Here the CDR3 DNA reads TGTGCCAGTAGTAGGGCAGAGCAAGAGACCCAGTACTTC.

V usage is TRBV7-2 and J usage is TRBJ2-4; TRBD2 matches at 11 bases. CDR1 and CDR2 from the germline V gene are SGHTA and FQGNSA. J was trimmed by 1 base and V by 5 bases; bases with no gene match: 10. The CDR3 totals 18 residues. In nucleotides, the CDR3 is TGTGCCAGCAGCCGGGATAGCGGGAGGGGGTTGGCCAAAAACATTCAGTACTTC. Amino acids: CASSRDSGRGLAKNIQYF.

The rearrangement links TRBV5-1 to TRBJ2-7; 11 positions match TRBD2. J was trimmed by 1 base and V by 4 bases; bases with no gene match: 4. The germline V gene has CDR1 SGHRS and CDR2 YFSETQ. This CDR3 has 15 residues. The CDR3 nucleotides are TGCGCCAGCAGCATGACTAGCGGGATATCCTACGAGCAGTACTTC. It translates to CASSMTSGISYEQYF. The full variable domain, in which reference TRBV5-1 and TRBJ2-7 provide the parts outside the CDR3, is KAGVTQTPRYLIKTRGQQVTLSCSPISGHRSVSWYQQTPGQGLQFLFEYFSETQRNKGNFPGRFSGRQFSNSRSEMNVSTLELGDSALYLCASSMTSGISYEQYFGPGTRLTVT.

This clonotype was recorded only once. This chain connects TRBV25-1 to TRBJ2-4; maybe TRBD2 (6 bases). The CDR3 extends over 16 amino acids. The germline gives CDR1 MGHDK, CDR2 SYGVNS. The germline V and J ends were trimmed by 1 base and 7 bases, with 17 bases remaining between them. CDR3 in amino acids: CASSELWGAGRNIQYF. The CDR3 region has the DNA TGTGCCAGCAGTGAATTATGGGGAGCGGGTCGGAACATTCAGTACTTC.

A word on this clonotype: A clone one base away is much larger, so this may be a read error. The chain employs TRBV5-1 and TRBJ2-7; 8 positions agree with TRBD2. Looked up from germline, CDR1 is SGHRS and CDR2 is YFSETQ. This CDR3 is built from 15 residues. This CDR3 reads CASSSAGGPSYGQYF. The CDR3 bases are TGCGCCAGCAGCTCTGCGGGAGGCCCCTCCTACGGGCAGTACTTC.

At least ten counts were recorded for this clonotype. The V gene is TRBV27, the J gene TRBJ2-1; D is unclear. The CDR3 runs 14 residues. The germline V gene encodes CDR1 MNHEY and CDR2 SMNVEV (reference sequence). Trimming stripped 2 bases from V and 6 bases from J, with 11 bases between. CDR3 residues: CASSLIALANEQFF. The CDR3 nucleotides read TGTGCCAGCAGTTTAATTGCACTTGCCAATGAGCAGTTCTTC.

This clonotype was observed at least ten times. V and J are TRBV7-3 and TRBJ2-6; no firm D call. The CDR3 is 15 amino acids. Trimming removed 2 bases at V and 1 base at J, with 6 bases between. CDR1 and CDR2 (germline): SGHTA, FQGTGA. The CDR3 loop is CASSLGFSGANVLTF. CDR3 DNA sequence: TGTGCCAGCAGCTTAGGGTTTTCTGGGGCCAACGTCCTGACTTTC.

This clonotype was counted a few times. This chain joins TRBV3-1 and TRBJ2-2; possible D gene TRBD2, 5 bases. V shed 2 bases and J shed 3 bases, with 10 bases lying between them. The CDR3 has 15 residues. From germline, CDR1 is LGHDT and CDR2 YNNKEL (reference sequence). The CDR3, as DNA: TGTGCCAGCAGCCAAAACGGACTGTACACCGGGGAGCTGTTTTTT. Translation: CASSQNGLYTGELFF.

This clonotype occurred a few times. CDR3 nucleotides: TGTGCCAGCAGTCGGACAGGCCTCTACGAGCAGTACGTC. The encoded protein is CASSRTGLYEQYV. The chain employs TRBV6-1 and TRBJ2-7; 7 bases fit TRBD1. V was clipped by 5 bases and J by 3 bases; unmatched bases: 4. CDR3 size: 13 residues. Per germline, CDR1 MNHNS and CDR2 SASEGT.

The CDR3 here is CAISPPGTSTSTDTQYF. The CDR3 region has the DNA TGTGCCATCAGCCCGCCCGGGACTAGTACTAGCACAGATACGCAGTATTTT. This chain uses TRBV10-3 with TRBJ2-3; 8 positions agree with TRBD2. Unmatched junction bases numbered 11, after V lost 6 bases and J lost 0 bases. Germline-derived CDR1 and CDR2 are ENHRY and SYGVKD. The CDR3 extends over 17 amino acids.

This clonotype was seen a handful of times. A read error is possible here, since a much larger clone lies one base away. V usage is TRBV5-1 and J usage is TRBJ2-1, with 9 bases matching TRBD2. There are 14 residues in the CDR3. V lost 5 bases and J lost 8; bases outside the gene matches: 8. Germline assignment: CDR1 SGHRS and CDR2 YFSETQ. The DNA of the CDR3 is TGCGCCAGCAGTCCTAGCGGGATGGAGTATGAGCAGTTCTTC. Protein sequence: CASSPSGMEYEQFF. Combining the CDR3 with reference TRBV5-1 and TRBJ2-1 gives the whole variable domain KAGVTQTPRYLIKTRGQQVTLSCSPISGHRSVSWYQQTPGQGLQFLFEYFSETQRNKGNFPGRFSGRQFSNSRSEMNVSTLELGDSALYLCASSPSGMEYEQFFGPGTRLTVL.

The V gene is TRBV12-3 or TRBV12-4, the J gene TRBJ2-7; 7 nucleotides line up with TRBD1. The junction had 13 bases not matched to a gene; V was cut back by 7 bases and J by 7 bases. CDR3 length: 14 residues. The CDR3 bases are TGTGCCAGCACCGGGACAGACTCCTACAATGAGCAGTACTTC. Its protein is CASTGTDSYNEQYF.

This clonotype was counted only a few times. The chain couples TRBV5-4 to TRBJ2-1; no firm D call. Germline V gene lookup returns CDR1 SGHNT and CDR2 YYREEE (reference sequence). The germline V and J ends were trimmed by 6 bases and 7 bases, with 17 bases remaining between them. The CDR3 contains 14 residues. Here the CDR3 reads CASTAPGTWNEQFF. The CDR3 DNA is TGTGCCAGCACCGCTCCGGGTACATGGAATGAGCAGTTCTTC.

V usage is TRBV4-1 and J usage is TRBJ2-1; TRBD2 matches 8 bases. The CDR3 contains 17 residues. V lost 1 base and J lost 6; bases outside the gene matches: 11. Germline V CDR1 and CDR2: MGHRA, YSYEKL. CDR3 nucleotide sequence: TGCGCCAGCAGCCAAGGCCTCCTAGCGGGCAGGATCAATGAGCAGTTCTTC. Its translation: CASSQGLLAGRINEQFF.

About this clonotype itself: A much larger clone differs from this one at a single base, so this may be a read error. The chain is built from TRBV5-1 and TRBJ1-2; D is undetermined. Trimming removed 1 base at V and 7 bases at J, with 11 bases between. The CDR3 contains 13 residues. Germline CDR1 reads SGHRS; CDR2 reads YFSETQ. The CDR3 nucleotides are TGCGCCAGCAGCTTGTACGCGAGGCGTGGCTACACCTTC. Translated, it gives CASSLYARRGYTF.

The rearrangement links TRBV12-3 or TRBV12-4 to TRBJ1-1; TRBD1 is a possible D gene (6 bases). The CDR3 has 15 amino acids. Trimming cost V 7 bases and J 5 bases, with 20 bases left between them. CDR3 region: CASITPRGRSTEAFF. Written as DNA, the CDR3 is TGTGCCAGCATCACCCCCCGGGGGCGATCTACTGAAGCTTTCTTT.

Points on this clonotype: A much larger clone differs by one base, so this may be a read error. This chain joins TRBV28 and TRBJ2-1, with D perhaps TRBD1 or TRBD2 (5 bases each). The germline CDR1 and CDR2 sequences are MDHEN and SYDVKM. The CDR3 sequence is 13 residues long. The V end was cut by 5 bases, the J end by 9 bases, with 14 bases between. For the CDR3, the DNA is TGTGCCAGCAGTACGGGACCGAGCAGTGAGCAGTTCTTC. Its protein product is CASSTGPSSEQFF.

This clonotype was seen ten or more times. The chain employs TRBV5-1 and TRBJ2-2; D unresolved. The V end lost 2 bases, the J end lost 0 bases, and 5 bases lay between the germline ends. The CDR3 loop spans 14 amino acids. The V gene's germline CDR1 is SGHRS and CDR2 YFSETQ. CDR3: CASSLAANTGELFF. The CDR3 nucleotides are TGCGCCAGCAGCTTAGCTGCGAACACCGGGGAGCTGTTTTTT.

V usage is TRBV5-1 and J usage is TRBJ2-2; TRBD2 aligns across 14 bases. This CDR3 has 19 amino acids. The V gene end was trimmed by 3 bases and the J gene end by 1 base; junction bases not matched to a gene: 8. Germline assignment: CDR1 SGHRS and CDR2 YFSETQ. The DNA for the CDR3 is TGCGCCAGCAGCTGGGCCGGGACTAGCGGGAGACGGAACACCGGGGAGCTGTTTTTT. Protein sequence: CASSWAGTSGRRNTGELFF.

This clonotype was found a few times. The gene calls are TRBV2 and TRBJ2-5, with D perhaps given as TRBD1 or TRBD2 (5 bases each). Trimming removed 9 bases from V and 1 base from J, with 15 bases in between. This CDR3 spans 14 amino acids. Germline-derived CDR1 and CDR2 are SNHLY and FYNNEI. CDR3 residues: CARNTRGAQETQYF. CDR3 nucleotides: TGTGCCAGGAACACCAGAGGGGCCCAAGAGACCCAGTACTTC.

Only a few counts were recorded for this clonotype. This chain uses TRBV7-3 with TRBJ2-2; D is uncertain. The CDR3 is 14 residues long. CDR1 and CDR2 (germline): SGHTA, FQGTGA. V dropped 5 bases and J dropped 2 bases, with 9 bases sitting between them. The CDR3 is CASSKRVNTGELFF. DNA for the CDR3: TGTGCCAGCAGCAAGCGAGTTAACACCGGGGAGCTGTTTTTT.

There are a few counts of this clonotype. No DNA is shown, since the ends of the CDR3 on it are uncertain; the CDR3 is the one TCRdb lists. J is TRBJ2-5 and V is TRBV7-2; the table names TRBD1, a call not compared with the DNA. CDR1 and CDR2 from the germline V gene are SGHTA and FQGNSA. Inclusive of both ends, the CDR3 amounts to 12 amino acids. The CDR3 here is CASSSPLHQQYF.

This clonotype was counted between two and nine times. The chain joins TRBV21-1 to TRBJ1-5; the listed D gene, TRBD1, was not tested against the DNA. TRBV21-1 is labeled a pseudogene. The CDR3 is 14 amino acids. DNA of the CDR3: TGTGCCAGCAGCAGCCGGACACGTAATCAGCCCCAGCATTTT. The encoded protein is CASSSRTRNQPQHF.

The CDR3 region is CASSFDRVFNEQFF. The CDR3 nucleotides are TGTGCCAGCTCGTTCGACAGGGTATTCAATGAGCAGTTCTTC. This sequence joins TRBV2 and TRBJ2-1; 7 bases line up with TRBD1. From germline, CDR1 is SNHLY and CDR2 FYNNEI. The J segment lost 6 bases and the V segment lost 8 bases, leaving 10 bases of the junction unmatched. The CDR3 extends over 14 amino acids.